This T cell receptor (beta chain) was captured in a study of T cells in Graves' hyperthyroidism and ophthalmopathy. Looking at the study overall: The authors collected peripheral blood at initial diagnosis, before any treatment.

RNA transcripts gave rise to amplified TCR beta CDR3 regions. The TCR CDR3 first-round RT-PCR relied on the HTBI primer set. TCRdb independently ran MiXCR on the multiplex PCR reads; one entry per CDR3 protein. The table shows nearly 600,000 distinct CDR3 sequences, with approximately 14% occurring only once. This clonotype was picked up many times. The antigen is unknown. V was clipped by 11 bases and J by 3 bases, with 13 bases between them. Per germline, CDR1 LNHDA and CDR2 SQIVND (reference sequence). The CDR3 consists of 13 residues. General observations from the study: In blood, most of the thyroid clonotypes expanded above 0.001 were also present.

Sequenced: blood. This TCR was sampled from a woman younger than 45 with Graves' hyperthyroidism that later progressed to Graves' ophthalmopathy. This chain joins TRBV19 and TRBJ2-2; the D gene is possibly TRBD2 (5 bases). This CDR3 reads CAGKGLHTGELFF. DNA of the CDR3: TGTGCCGGAAAAGGACTCCACACCGGGGAGCTGTTTTTT.